This T cell receptor (beta chain) was retrieved from a study of vaccination effects on CD4 cells after COVID-19. The repertoire was sequenced with immunoSEQ multiplex PCR; TCRdb's copy has only in-frame clones and lacks some. The data show fewer than 75,000 clones, approximately 79% seen once. Worth noting for this clone: Its antigen is as yet unknown.

Following culture for approximately 11 days, CD4+ T cells were isolated. Vaccine administered to participants consisted of two doses of either BNT162b2 or mRNA-1273. Germline V gene data show CDR1 as SGHNT and CDR2 as YYREEE (reference sequence). Trimming cost V 4 bases and J 1 base; bases outside gene matches: 5. The CDR3 spans 15 residues. V usage is TRBV5-4 and J usage is TRBJ2-5; 9 positions match TRBD2. The sequence was obtained from a human donor who received a COVID-19 vaccine. This sample comprised CD4+ T cells from PBMCs cultured without peptide, obtained after COVID-19 vaccination. Here the CDR3 DNA reads TGTGCCAGCAGCCCGTTTAGCGGGGGCCAAGAGACCCAGTACTTC. Translated, it gives CASSPFSGGQETQYF.